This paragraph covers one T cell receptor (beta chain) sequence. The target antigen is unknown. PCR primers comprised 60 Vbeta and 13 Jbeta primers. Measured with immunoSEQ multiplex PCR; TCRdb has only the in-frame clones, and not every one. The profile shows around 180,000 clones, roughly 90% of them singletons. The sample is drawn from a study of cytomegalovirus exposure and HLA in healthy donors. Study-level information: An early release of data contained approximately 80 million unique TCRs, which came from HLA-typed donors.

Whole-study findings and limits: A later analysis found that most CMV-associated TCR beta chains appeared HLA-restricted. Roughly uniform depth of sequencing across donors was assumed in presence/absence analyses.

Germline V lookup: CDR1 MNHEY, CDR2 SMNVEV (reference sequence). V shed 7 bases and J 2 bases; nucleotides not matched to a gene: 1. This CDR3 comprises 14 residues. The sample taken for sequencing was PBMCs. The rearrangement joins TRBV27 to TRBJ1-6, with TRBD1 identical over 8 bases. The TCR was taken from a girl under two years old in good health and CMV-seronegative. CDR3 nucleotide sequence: TGTGCCAGCACGGACAGGGCCTATAATTCACCCCTCCACTTT. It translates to CASTDRAYNSPLHF.